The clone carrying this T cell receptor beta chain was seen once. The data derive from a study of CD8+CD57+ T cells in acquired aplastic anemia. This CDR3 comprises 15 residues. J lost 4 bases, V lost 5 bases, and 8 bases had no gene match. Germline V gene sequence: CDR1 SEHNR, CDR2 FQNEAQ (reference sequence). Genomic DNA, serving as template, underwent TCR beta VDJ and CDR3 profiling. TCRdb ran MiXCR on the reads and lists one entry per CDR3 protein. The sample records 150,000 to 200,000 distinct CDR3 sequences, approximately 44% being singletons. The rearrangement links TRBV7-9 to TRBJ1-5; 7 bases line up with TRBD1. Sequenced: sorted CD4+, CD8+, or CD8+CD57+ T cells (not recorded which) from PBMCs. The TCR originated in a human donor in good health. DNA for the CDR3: TGTGCCAGCAGCCCGGCCGGGACAGCAAATCAGCCCCAGCATTTT. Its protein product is CASSPAGTANQPQHF.